The TCR beta chain described here comes from a study of OX40 agonist ivuxolimab in advanced cancers. Study in general: Patients enrolled in dose escalation were diagnosed with hepatocellular carcinoma, melanoma, renal cell or head and neck cancer.

Only in-frame clones appear in the TCRdb table, and some are missing; sequencing was by immunoSEQ multiplex PCR. Among some 14,000 clones listed, approximately 80% were seen once. In the case of this clone: What it binds is unknown.

Per germline, CDR1 MGHRA and CDR2 YSYEKL. The V gene lost 0 bases and the J gene lost 8 bases, with 16 bases spanning the gap. CDR3 length: 15 residues. Notes on the study in general: What antigens the expanded peripheral T cells recognized was never established.

The J gene is TRBJ1-2, the V gene TRBV4-1; no definite D call. The TCR originated in an adult with an advanced solid tumor such as melanoma, head and neck, liver or kidney cancer. This specimen consisted of CD4+ or CD8+ T cells sorted from blood, obtained in a trial of the OX40 agonist ivuxolimab. CDR3 bases: TGCGCCAGCAGCCAAGATCGAAAGGTATTGGAAGGCTACACCTTC. This gives the protein CASSQDRKVLEGYTF.